This T cell receptor (beta chain) is drawn from a study of blood T cell repertoires in COVID-19. The wider study: PBMCs, B-cell-depleted T cells, or T cells provided the cDNA or gDNA that made up the material.

Method: immunoSEQ multiplex PCR; TCRdb's copy keeps in-frame clones and lacks some. The sample lists over 150,000 clones, 80% to 90% occurring once. CDR3 size: 16 residues. Trimming took 3 bases from V and 2 from J; bases not matched to a gene: 5. Germline V gene sequence: CDR1 KGHDR, CDR2 SFDVKD. Input material: peripheral blood. The chain employs TRBV24-1 and TRBJ2-2, with TRBD1 matching over 7 bases. The receptor's source is a man in his forties with acute or convalescent COVID-19. The CDR3 DNA follows: TGTGCCACCAGTGATCCGGGACAGCCAAACACCGGGGAGCTGTTTTTT. Translation gives CATSDPGQPNTGELFF.